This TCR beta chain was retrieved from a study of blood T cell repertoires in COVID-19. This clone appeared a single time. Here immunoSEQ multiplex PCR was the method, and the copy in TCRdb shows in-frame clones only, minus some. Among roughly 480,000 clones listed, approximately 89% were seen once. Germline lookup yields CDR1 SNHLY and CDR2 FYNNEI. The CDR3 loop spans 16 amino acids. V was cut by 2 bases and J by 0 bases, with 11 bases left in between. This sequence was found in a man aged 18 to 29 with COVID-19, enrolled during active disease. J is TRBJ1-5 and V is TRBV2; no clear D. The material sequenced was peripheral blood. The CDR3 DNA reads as TGTGCCAGCAGTGAATATTCGGTAGTTAGCAATCAGCCCCAGCATTTT. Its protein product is CASSEYSVVSNQPQHF.